This T cell receptor (beta chain) is from a study of blood T cell repertoires in COVID-19. Here immunoSEQ multiplex PCR was the method, and the copy in TCRdb shows in-frame clones only, minus some. The sample consists of 200,000 to 250,000 clones, about 86% of them appearing once. The germline V gene has CDR1 SGHRS and CDR2 YFSETQ. The ends lost 4 bases at V and 5 bases at J; junction bases unmatched: 6. CDR3 length equals 14 residues. V gene TRBV5-1 combines with J gene TRBJ1-2, with TRBD1 matching 9 bases. Input material: peripheral blood. The sequence came from a man aged 55 to 70 with acute or convalescent COVID-19. The CDR3 nucleotides are TGCGCCAGCAGCGCTCTACAGGGGGCGTATGGCTACACCTTC. Protein sequence: CASSALQGAYGYTF.